This T cell receptor (beta chain) was recovered during a study of shared clonotypes between healthy human individuals. The study, taken as a whole, reports: Generally, estimated richness proved larger in naive subsets than it did in memory subsets.

Notes on this clone: The target antigen is unknown.

Naive CD8 cells lacked CD45RO, underwent positive selection for CCR7 and left out terminally differentiated effector memory CD45RA+ cells. The CDR3 has 14 amino acids. V was clipped by 2 bases and J by 5 bases, with 10 bases between them. From germline, CDR1 is LNHNV and CDR2 YYDKDF (reference sequence). Here immunoSEQ multiplex PCR was the method, and the copy in TCRdb shows in-frame clones only, minus some. This sample has hundreds of thousands of clones, with roughly 94% found just once. The sequence was obtained from a man younger than 45 in good health. The chain joins TRBV15 to TRBJ1-5, with unresolved D. Sample: naive CD8+ T cells sorted from blood. CDR3 protein: CATSRPTPDQPQHF. In nucleotides, the CDR3 is TGTGCCACCAGCAGACCTACCCCGGATCAGCCCCAGCATTTT.